Presented here are 16 T cell receptor beta chains from one specimen sequenced in a study of T cell changes during pregnancy in multiple sclerosis (dated by TCRdb to between 2019 and 2020). Libraries were made using the immunoSEQ multiplex PCR assay. TCRdb carries this immuneACCESS record with in-frame sequences only. Its versions omit some clonotypes, under half of them owing to an unresolved V gene in the studies checked, with the rest unexplained. Here the sample has approximately 130,000 clones; around 97% occur a single time. Less than 0.55% of the sample is held by the ten biggest clonotypes. The sequencing here drew on peripheral blood, taken after pregnancy. These receptors originate from a female donor with multiple sclerosis, enrolled in a pregnancy study.

The chain carries TRBV27 and TRBJ1-2; tentative D call: TRBD1 (6 bases). Trimming shortened V by 6 bases and J by 4 bases, and 15 bases separated the two germline ends. The germline gives CDR1 MNHEY, CDR2 SMNVEV (reference sequence). The CDR3 consists of 14 residues. The CDR3 here is CASSPRGGGYGYTF. For the CDR3, the DNA is TGTGCCAGCAGCCCCCGGGGGGGCGGCTATGGCTACACCTTC.

This clone was seen once. CDR3 residues: CASSPDGSYEQYF. In nucleotides, the CDR3 is TGCGCCAGCAGCCCTGACGGGTCCTACGAGCAGTACTTC. The rearrangement joins TRBV5-1 to TRBJ2-7; D call uncertain. Germline V gene sequence: CDR1 SGHRS, CDR2 YFSETQ. The CDR3 runs 13 residues. The V end lost 4 bases, the J end lost 1 base, and 9 bases lay between the germline ends. The entire variable domain, with the rest obtained from reference TRBV5-1 and TRBJ2-7, is as follows: KAGVTQTPRYLIKTRGQQVTLSCSPISGHRSVSWYQQTPGQGLQFLFEYFSETQRNKGNFPGRFSGRQFSNSRSEMNVSTLELGDSALYLCASSPDGSYEQYFGPGTRLTVT.

This clone was picked up one time. The chain links TRBV4-3 to TRBJ2-7; D is unclear. Germline-derived CDR1 and CDR2 are LGHNA and YSLEER. The CDR3 consists of 15 residues. V was clipped by 0 bases and J by 2 bases, with 11 bases between them. The CDR3 loop reads CASSQEALTTYEQYF. The CDR3 DNA reads as TGCGCCAGCAGCCAAGAAGCGCTGACGACCTACGAGCAGTACTTC.

The gene calls are TRBV9 and TRBJ1-3; TRBD1 agrees at 7 bases. V trimming: 3 bases; J trimming: 4 bases; junction bases outside the gene matches: 4. This CDR3 contains 14 residues. Germline V gives CDR1 SGDLS, CDR2 YYNGEE. CDR3 region: CASSATGPGNTIYF. The CDR3 DNA is TGTGCCAGCAGCGCGACAGGGCCGGGAAACACCATATATTTT.

This clone came up a few times. V is TRBV4-2 and J is TRBJ1-1; D is unclear. V shed 8 bases and J shed 1 base, with 11 bases lying between them. Looked up from germline, CDR1 is LGHNA and CDR2 is YNFKEQ. The CDR3 sequence is 13 residues long. CDR3 nucleotides: TGTGCCAGCGCCCCAGAGGGGAACACTGAAGCTTTCTTT. It is translated as CASAPEGNTEAFF.

V gene TRBV5-6 combines with J gene TRBJ1-1; TRBD1 might be the D (5 bases). Trimming stripped 4 bases from V and 4 bases from J, with 14 bases between. Germline V gives CDR1 SGHDT, CDR2 YYEEEE. This CDR3 has 14 amino acids. The CDR3 loop reads CASSDSYRSTEAFF. The CDR3 DNA sequence: TGTGCCAGCAGCGACAGTTATCGTTCCACTGAAGCTTTCTTT.

V and J are TRBV5-1 and TRBJ2-4; 7 bases align to TRBD1. The CDR3 is 17 residues long. J lost 1 base, V lost 0 bases, and 7 bases had no gene match. The germline V gene encodes CDR1 SGHRS and CDR2 YFSETQ. The CDR3 DNA reads as TGCGCCAGCAGCTTGGAGAGGGGGCACGGGGCCAAAAACATTCAGTACTTC. Protein: CASSLERGHGAKNIQYF.

Details on this clone: The sample has other DNA sequences that encode this CDR3 too. This chain joins TRBV11-3 and TRBJ1-1, with a possible D match to TRBD1 (5 bases). CDR3 length equals 13 residues. Per the germline V gene, CDR1 is SGHNT and CDR2 is YENEEA. Deletions cut 1 base from V and 5 bases from J, with 8 bases between. The CDR3 DNA reads as TGTGCCAGCAGCTTAGCGGGGGGGACTGAAGCTTTCTTT. It yields the protein CASSLAGGTEAFF. Supplemented by reference TRBV11-3 and TRBJ1-1, the full variable domain reads EAGVVQSPRYKIIEKKQPVAFWCNPISGHNTLYWYLQNLGQGPELLIRYENEEAVDDSQLPKDRFSAERLKGVDSTLKIQPAELGDSAVYLCASSLAGGTEAFFGQGTRLTVV.

The V gene is TRBV5-4, the J gene TRBJ2-7, with 10 bases lining up with TRBD2. Germline lookup yields CDR1 SGHNT and CDR2 YYREEE (reference sequence). J was trimmed by 4 bases and V by 1 base; bases with no gene match: 5. This CDR3 region has 15 residues. The CDR3 DNA sequence: TGTGCCAGCAGCTTGAAGGCTAGCGGGAGTTACGAGCAGTACTTC. Amino acids: CASSLKASGSYEQYF.

V gene TRBV6-1 combines with J gene TRBJ2-7, with a weak D call TRBD2 (6 bases). This CDR3 contains 14 residues. The germline CDR1 and CDR2 sequences are MNHNS and SASEGT. Trimming took off 3 bases at V and 6 bases at J, with 15 bases between the two ends. CDR3 sequence (DNA): TGTGCCAGCAGTGATGTGGCGGGAACTTCCGAGCAGTACTTC. Translation: CASSDVAGTSEQYF.

This clone showed up just once. The rearrangement uses TRBV19 and TRBJ2-1; 14 nucleotides align to TRBD2. The V segment lost 5 bases and the J segment 4 bases; nucleotides outside the gene matches: 13. The V gene's germline CDR1 is LNHDA and CDR2 SQIVND (reference sequence). There are 19 residues in the CDR3. The CDR3: CASSDRTSGGRIRYNEQFF. CDR3 in DNA: TGTGCCAGTAGTGATAGGACTAGCGGGGGGCGCATTAGGTACAATGAGCAGTTCTTC.

The chain links TRBV7-2 to TRBJ1-2; possibly TRBD1 for D (6 bases). The V end lost 6 bases, the J end lost 2 bases, and 10 bases lay between the germline ends. The CDR3 is 13 amino acids. Germline V gene sequence: CDR1 SGHTA, CDR2 FQGNSA. CDR3 loop: CASSQQGNYGYTF. For the CDR3, the DNA is TGTGCCAGCAGTCAACAGGGAAACTATGGCTACACCTTC.

This chain links TRBV18 with TRBJ2-1; 14 bases agree with TRBD2. Trimming removed 3 bases from V and 3 bases from J; junction bases left unmatched: 1. The germline V gene has CDR1 KGHSH and CDR2 LQKENI. The length of the CDR3 is 16 residues. CDR3: CASSPGTSGGYNEQFF. The CDR3 region has the DNA TGTGCCAGCTCACCTGGGACTAGCGGGGGCTACAATGAGCAGTTCTTC. Together with reference TRBV18 and TRBJ2-1, the CDR3 gives the full variable domain: NAGVMQNPRHLVRRRGQEARLRCSPMKGHSHVYWYRQLPEEGLKFMVYLQKENIIDESGMPKERFSAEFPKEGPSILRIQQVVRGDSAAYFCASSPGTSGGYNEQFFGPGTRLTVL.

The CDR3 sequence: CASSPLAGRSYEQYF. In DNA form, the CDR3 reads TGTGCCAGTAGTCCACTAGCGGGCCGATCCTACGAGCAGTACTTC. This chain joins TRBV19 and TRBJ2-7; 9 nucleotides match TRBD2. CDR1 is LNHDA and CDR2 is SQIVND in the germline V gene (reference sequence). V gave up 5 bases and J gave up 1 base; unmatched junction bases: 6. The CDR3 has 15 residues.

The V and J genes are TRBV29-1 and TRBJ2-2, with 9 bases aligning to TRBD1. The CDR3 totals 15 residues. The germline CDR1 and CDR2 sequences are SQVTM and ANQGSEA. V was pared by 4 bases and J by 4 bases, with 7 bases of the junction left unmatched. CDR3 region: CSVVEADRGTGELFF. CDR3 in DNA: TGCAGCGTTGTTGAAGCGGACAGGGGCACCGGGGAGCTGTTTTTT.

The chain uses TRBV28 and TRBJ2-7; 8 bases line up with TRBD2. V shed 9 bases, J shed 4 bases, and the junction held 11 bases outside the gene matches. The germline V gene encodes CDR1 MDHEN and CDR2 SYDVKM. The CDR3 is made up of 14 amino acids. This chain's CDR3 is CASRRLERGYEQYF. In DNA, the CDR3 is TGTGCCAGTCGCAGGTTGGAGCGGGGGTACGAGCAGTACTTC.